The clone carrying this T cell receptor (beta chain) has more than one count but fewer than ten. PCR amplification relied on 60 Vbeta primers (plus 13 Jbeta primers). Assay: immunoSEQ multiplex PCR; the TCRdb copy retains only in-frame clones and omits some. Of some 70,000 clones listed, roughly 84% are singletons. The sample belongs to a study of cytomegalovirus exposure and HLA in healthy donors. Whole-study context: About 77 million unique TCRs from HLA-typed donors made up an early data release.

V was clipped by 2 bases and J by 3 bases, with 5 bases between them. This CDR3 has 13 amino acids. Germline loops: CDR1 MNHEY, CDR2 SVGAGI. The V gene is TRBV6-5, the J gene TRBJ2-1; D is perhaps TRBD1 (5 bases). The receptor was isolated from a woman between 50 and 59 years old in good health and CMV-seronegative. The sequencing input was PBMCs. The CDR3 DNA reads TGTGCCAGCAGTTACAGGGGCTACAATGAGCAGTTCTTC. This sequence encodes CASSYRGYNEQFF.